This T cell receptor beta chain derives from a study of T cells after yellow fever vaccination. Notes on this clonotype: Its antigen is undetermined.

The study, taken as a whole, reports: Some clonotypes, a small share, were shared between CD4 and CD8 compartments. The secondary response peaked faster, at day 5 versus 15, but was weaker. Post-booster repertoires again held most primary-vaccination clones (roughly 95% CD4, roughly 88% CD8).

The germline V gene has CDR1 MNHEY and CDR2 SMNVEV (reference sequence). With V trimmed by 7 bases and J by 3 bases, 18 bases remained unmatched. The CDR3 is 18 residues long. Synthesis of TCR cDNA relied on 5'RACE template switching, which attached a universal primer site and UMIs. Each CDR3 protein is one row after TCRdb ran MiXCR on the 5' RACE reads. The data show 300,000 to 400,000 distinct CDR3 sequences, more than 5.5% seen once. The rearrangement uses TRBV27 and TRBJ2-3, with 8 bases lining up with TRBD2. The sample here was PBMCs, taken 5 days after the yellow fever booster vaccination. This clonotype originated in a man aged 25-45 years who received the YFV17D yellow fever vaccine. The CDR3 sequence: CASTLAWVGAGVTDTQYF. CDR3 DNA: TGTGCCAGCACTCTAGCGTGGGTCGGAGCGGGAGTTACAGATACGCAGTATTTT.